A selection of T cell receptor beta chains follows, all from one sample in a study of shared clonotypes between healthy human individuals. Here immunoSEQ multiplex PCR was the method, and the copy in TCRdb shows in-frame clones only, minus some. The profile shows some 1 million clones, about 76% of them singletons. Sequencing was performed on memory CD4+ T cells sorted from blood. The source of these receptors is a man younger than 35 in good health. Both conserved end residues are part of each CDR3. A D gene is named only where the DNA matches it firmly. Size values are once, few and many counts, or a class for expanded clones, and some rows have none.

cdr3_aa: CASSPPGTIGGGEAFF
cdr3_nt: TGTGCCAGCAGTCCGCCCGGGACCATCGGGGGAGGTGAAGCTTTCTTT
d_call: -
v_call: TRBV28
clone_size: -
j_call: TRBJ1-1

cdr3_aa: CASIPDGSHYEQYF
cdr3_nt: TGTGCCAGCATCCCAGACGGGTCCCACTACGAGCAGTACTTC
d_call: -
v_call: TRBV7-9
clone_size: -
j_call: TRBJ2-7

cdr3_aa: CSGGTASNGYTF
cdr3_nt: TGCAGCGGGGGGACAGCCTCTAATGGCTACACCTTC
d_call: TRBD1
v_call: TRBV29-1
clone_size: many
j_call: TRBJ1-2

cdr3_aa: CASSPLRETQYF
cdr3_nt: TGTGCCAGCAGCCCCTTGCGAGAGACCCAGTACTTC
d_call: -
v_call: TRBV7-2
clone_size: -
j_call: TRBJ2-5

cdr3_aa: CASFGMGLATDTQYF
cdr3_nt: TGTGCCAGCTTTGGGATGGGACTAGCAACAGATACGCAGTATTTT
d_call: TRBD2
v_call: TRBV5-4
clone_size: -
j_call: TRBJ2-3

cdr3_aa: CASSGDRGLAKNIQYF
cdr3_nt: TGTGCCAGCAGCGGAGACAGGGGGCTAGCCAAAAACATTCAGTACTTC
d_call: TRBD1
v_call: TRBV5-6
clone_size: -
j_call: TRBJ2-4

cdr3_aa: CASSLAGIEKLFF
cdr3_nt: TGCGCCAGCAGCTTGGCGGGAATTGAAAAACTGTTTTTT
d_call: -
v_call: TRBV5-1
clone_size: -
j_call: TRBJ1-4

cdr3_aa: CASSLTSGSYTDTQYF
cdr3_nt: TGCGCCAGCAGCCTCACTAGCGGGAGTTACACAGATACGCAGTATTTT
d_call: TRBD2
v_call: TRBV5-1
clone_size: -
j_call: TRBJ2-3

cdr3_aa: CASSRGKPDTQYF
cdr3_nt: TGTGCCAGCAGCCGGGGGAAACCAGATACGCAGTATTTT
d_call: -
v_call: TRBV27
clone_size: -
j_call: TRBJ2-3

cdr3_aa: CASSLIRTDTQYF
cdr3_nt: TGTGCCAGCAGCTTGATACGCACAGATACGCAGTATTTT
d_call: -
v_call: TRBV7-6
clone_size: -
j_call: TRBJ2-3

cdr3_aa: CASSESAQGQYF
cdr3_nt: TGCGCCAGCAGTGAGTCTGCCCAGGGACAGTACTTC
d_call: -
v_call: TRBV10-2
clone_size: -
j_call: TRBJ2-7

cdr3_aa: CASSGAPRYRGRRAFF
cdr3_nt: TGTGCCAGCAGCGGAGCGCCCAGGTACAGGGGGCGGAGGGCTTTCTTT
d_call: -
v_call: TRBV21-1
clone_size: once
j_call: TRBJ1-1

cdr3_aa: CASSPEGASETQYF
cdr3_nt: TGCGCCAGCAGCCCGGAGGGGGCTTCAGAGACCCAGTACTTC
d_call: -
v_call: TRBV5-1
clone_size: -
j_call: TRBJ2-5

cdr3_aa: CASSYWSDTQYF
cdr3_nt: TGTGCCAGCAGTTACTGGTCCGATACGCAGTATTTT
d_call: -
v_call: TRBV6-6
clone_size: -
j_call: TRBJ2-3

cdr3_aa: CASSEGPYEQYF
cdr3_nt: TGTGCCAGCAGTGAGGGGCCCTACGAGCAGTACTTC
d_call: -
v_call: TRBV25-1
clone_size: -
j_call: TRBJ2-7

cdr3_aa: CASSPGAGTYEQYF
cdr3_nt: TGTGCCAGCAGCCCAGGGGCGGGTACCTACGAGCAGTACTTC
d_call: -
v_call: TRBV6-5
clone_size: once
j_call: TRBJ2-7

cdr3_aa: CASSLSRGGNIQYF
cdr3_nt: TGTGCCAGCAGCTTGAGCAGGGGAGGTAACATTCAGTACTTC
d_call: -
v_call: TRBV7-2
clone_size: -
j_call: TRBJ2-4

cdr3_aa: CASSPETGTYQETQYF
cdr3_nt: TGTGCCAGTAGTCCTGAGACAGGGACCTACCAAGAGACCCAGTACTTC
d_call: TRBD1
v_call: TRBV19
clone_size: -
j_call: TRBJ2-5

cdr3_aa: CASSLRTGELFF
cdr3_nt: TGTGCCAGCAGTTTAAGAACCGGGGAGCTGTTTTTT
d_call: -
v_call: TRBV28
clone_size: once
j_call: TRBJ2-2

cdr3_aa: CASQPRTVSYEQYF
cdr3_nt: TGTGCCAGTCAACCTAGGACAGTCTCCTACGAGCAGTACTTC
d_call: -
v_call: TRBV28
clone_size: few
j_call: TRBJ2-7

cdr3_aa: CASSPDGLYEQYF
cdr3_nt: TGTGCCAGCAGCCCGGACGGACTCTACGAGCAGTACTTC
d_call: -
v_call: TRBV7-2
clone_size: -
j_call: TRBJ2-7

cdr3_aa: CASSQGTDTQYF
cdr3_nt: TGTGCCAGCAGCCAGGGCACAGATACGCAGTATTTT
d_call: -
v_call: TRBV2
clone_size: many
j_call: TRBJ2-3

cdr3_aa: CASSFALGYEQYF
cdr3_nt: TGCGCCAGCAGCTTCGCGTTGGGCTACGAGCAGTACTTC
d_call: -
v_call: TRBV5-1
clone_size: -
j_call: TRBJ2-7

cdr3_aa: CAISEGQAGELFF
cdr3_nt: TGTGCCATCAGTGAGGGGCAGGCCGGGGAGCTGTTTTTT
d_call: -
v_call: TRBV10-3
clone_size: -
j_call: TRBJ2-2

cdr3_aa: CSAVRTETQYF
cdr3_nt: TGCAGTGCTGTCAGAACGGAGACCCAGTACTTC
d_call: -
v_call: TRBV20-1
clone_size: -
j_call: TRBJ2-5

cdr3_aa: CASSLGGVAGGPGELFF
cdr3_nt: TGTGCCAGCAGCCTCGGCGGGGTAGCGGGAGGGCCCGGGGAGCTGTTTTTT
d_call: TRBD2
v_call: TRBV5-4
clone_size: -
j_call: TRBJ2-2

cdr3_aa: CASSTPKPYEQYF
cdr3_nt: TGTGCCAGCAGTACTCCAAAGCCGTACGAGCAGTACTTC
d_call: -
v_call: TRBV6-5
clone_size: -
j_call: TRBJ2-7

cdr3_aa: CASSPSLRETQYF
cdr3_nt: TGTGCCAGCAGCCCGTCGCTTAGAGAGACCCAGTACTTC
d_call: -
v_call: TRBV5-4
clone_size: -
j_call: TRBJ2-5

cdr3_aa: CASSRNAGNYGYTF
cdr3_nt: TGTGCCAGTAGTCGGAACGCAGGGAACTATGGCTACACCTTC
d_call: -
v_call: TRBV19
clone_size: -
j_call: TRBJ1-2

cdr3_aa: CASSSSRGAPYEQYF
cdr3_nt: TGTGCCAGCAGTTCCTCCCGGGGGGCACCCTACGAGCAGTACTTC
d_call: -
v_call: TRBV6-5
clone_size: -
j_call: TRBJ2-7

cdr3_aa: CASSSDRGHEKLFF
cdr3_nt: TGTGCCAGCAGCTCGGACAGGGGGCATGAAAAACTGTTTTTT
d_call: TRBD1
v_call: TRBV5-6
clone_size: few
j_call: TRBJ1-4

cdr3_aa: CASSPSSEQSNYGYTF
cdr3_nt: TGTGCCAGCTCACCATCGTCGGAGCAAAGCAACTATGGCTACACCTTC
d_call: -
v_call: TRBV18
clone_size: -
j_call: TRBJ1-2

cdr3_aa: CASSLRRERSYEQFF
cdr3_nt: TGTGCCAGCAGCTTACGGCGGGAGAGGTCCTATGAGCAGTTCTTC
d_call: TRBD2
v_call: TRBV7-8
clone_size: few
j_call: TRBJ2-1

cdr3_aa: CASSLEQAAYNSPLHF
cdr3_nt: TGTGCCAGCAGCTTGGAGCAGGCCGCCTATAATTCACCCCTCCACTTT
d_call: -
v_call: TRBV5-5
clone_size: few
j_call: TRBJ1-6

cdr3_aa: CASSRGTSGIQETQYF
cdr3_nt: TGTGCCAGCAGCCGAGGGACTAGCGGAATCCAAGAGACCCAGTACTTC
d_call: TRBD2
v_call: TRBV7-9
clone_size: -
j_call: TRBJ2-5

cdr3_aa: CASSLGDIEAFF
cdr3_nt: TGTGCCAGCAGCTTAGGGGACATTGAAGCTTTCTTT
d_call: -
v_call: TRBV7-9
clone_size: -
j_call: TRBJ1-1

cdr3_aa: CSVGDNTDTQYF
cdr3_nt: TGCAGCGTTGGGGACAACACAGATACGCAGTATTTT
d_call: -
v_call: TRBV29-1
clone_size: -
j_call: TRBJ2-3

cdr3_aa: CASRPSSTDTQYF
cdr3_nt: TGTGCCAGCAGACCGTCAAGCACAGATACGCAGTATTTT
d_call: -
v_call: TRBV9
clone_size: -
j_call: TRBJ2-3

cdr3_aa: CASSMRPADEKLFF
cdr3_nt: TGCGCCAGCAGCATGAGACCGGCTGATGAAAAACTGTTTTTT
d_call: -
v_call: TRBV5-1
clone_size: once
j_call: TRBJ1-4

cdr3_aa: CATDGGGTQYF
cdr3_nt: TGTGCCACCGACGGCGGGGGTACGCAGTATTTT
d_call: TRBD2
v_call: TRBV10-3
clone_size: few
j_call: TRBJ2-3

cdr3_aa: CASSVAFSSYEQYF
cdr3_nt: TGTGCCAGCAGCGTAGCTTTTAGTTCCTACGAGCAGTACTTC
d_call: -
v_call: TRBV9
clone_size: few
j_call: TRBJ2-7

cdr3_aa: CAWSVRGYTGELFF
cdr3_nt: TGTGCCTGGAGTGTACGCGGATACACCGGGGAGCTGTTTTTT
d_call: -
v_call: TRBV30
clone_size: -
j_call: TRBJ2-2

cdr3_aa: CASSEGQQETQYF
cdr3_nt: TGTGCCAGCAGCGAGGGACAGCAAGAGACCCAGTACTTC
d_call: TRBD1
v_call: TRBV9
clone_size: -
j_call: TRBJ2-5

cdr3_aa: CASSEEDGAYEQYF
cdr3_nt: TGTGCCAGCAGTGAAGAAGACGGAGCCTACGAGCAGTACTTC
d_call: -
v_call: TRBV6-1
clone_size: -
j_call: TRBJ2-7

cdr3_aa: CASSWAGTGGREAFF
cdr3_nt: TGTGCCAGCAGTTGGGCCGGGACAGGGGGCCGTGAAGCTTTCTTT
d_call: TRBD1
v_call: TRBV6-5
clone_size: -
j_call: TRBJ1-1

cdr3_aa: CAWIRDHEQYF
cdr3_nt: TGTGCCTGGATCAGGGACCACGAGCAGTACTTC
d_call: -
v_call: TRBV30
clone_size: -
j_call: TRBJ2-7

cdr3_aa: CAWSVPGRGGEKLFF
cdr3_nt: TGTGCCTGGAGTGTACCCGGCAGGGGTGGTGAAAAACTGTTTTTT
d_call: -
v_call: TRBV30
clone_size: -
j_call: TRBJ1-4

cdr3_aa: CASSTGQNYEQYF
cdr3_nt: TGTGCCAGTAGTACGGGACAGAACTACGAGCAGTACTTC
d_call: TRBD1
v_call: TRBV19
clone_size: -
j_call: TRBJ2-7

cdr3_aa: CASSLAETSTGELFF
cdr3_nt: TGCGCCAGCAGCTTGGCCGAGACTTCCACCGGGGAGCTGTTTTTT
d_call: -
v_call: TRBV5-1
clone_size: -
j_call: TRBJ2-2

cdr3_aa: CASSYSPSGTSDEQYF
cdr3_nt: TGTGCCAGCAGTTACTCCCCTAGCGGGACCTCCGACGAGCAGTACTTC
d_call: TRBD2
v_call: TRBV6-5
clone_size: once
j_call: TRBJ2-7

cdr3_aa: CASSPALLAGAHTQYF
cdr3_nt: TGTGCCAGCAGCCCGGCCCTACTAGCGGGGGCTCATACGCAGTATTTT
d_call: TRBD2
v_call: TRBV5-4
clone_size: once
j_call: TRBJ2-3

cdr3_aa: CSAKANTEAFF
cdr3_nt: TGCAGTGCTAAGGCAAACACTGAAGCTTTCTTT
d_call: -
v_call: TRBV20-1
clone_size: few
j_call: TRBJ1-1

cdr3_aa: CASSWLAGHLNTGELFF
cdr3_nt: TGTGCCAGCAGCTGGCTAGCGGGACACCTTAACACCGGGGAGCTGTTTTTT
d_call: -
v_call: TRBV21-1
clone_size: -
j_call: TRBJ2-2

cdr3_aa: CASSPNYVGAIYGYTF
cdr3_nt: TGTGCCAGCAGCCCCAACTATGTAGGGGCGATCTATGGCTACACCTTC
d_call: -
v_call: TRBV27
clone_size: few
j_call: TRBJ1-2

cdr3_aa: CASSARLAGGLTDTQYF
cdr3_nt: TGTGCCAGCAGCGCCCGACTAGCGGGGGGTCTCACAGATACGCAGTATTTT
d_call: TRBD2
v_call: TRBV13
clone_size: -
j_call: TRBJ2-3

cdr3_aa: CASSPTDNSNQPQHF
cdr3_nt: TGTGCCAGCAGTCCGACGGATAATAGCAATCAGCCCCAGCATTTT
d_call: -
v_call: TRBV2
clone_size: once
j_call: TRBJ1-5

cdr3_aa: CASSLGLAGQETQYF
cdr3_nt: TGTGCCAGCAGCTTGGGACTAGCGGGCCAAGAGACCCAGTACTTC
d_call: TRBD2
v_call: TRBV11-2
clone_size: few
j_call: TRBJ2-5

cdr3_aa: CATSRGVSGNTIYF
cdr3_nt: TGTGCCACCTCCCGAGGCGTCTCTGGAAACACCATATATTTT
d_call: -
v_call: TRBV11-2
clone_size: few
j_call: TRBJ1-3

cdr3_aa: CASSLGRQFYNEQFF
cdr3_nt: TGTGCCAGCAGCTTAGGTAGGCAGTTCTACAATGAGCAGTTCTTC
d_call: -
v_call: TRBV7-8
clone_size: -
j_call: TRBJ2-1

cdr3_aa: CASSPDGVTAGELFF
cdr3_nt: TGTGCCAGCAGCCCGGACGGGGTTACGGCCGGGGAGCTGTTTTTT
d_call: -
v_call: TRBV7-9
clone_size: -
j_call: TRBJ2-2